The source of this T cell receptor beta chain is a study of CD8 T cells in ankylosing spondylitis. Study-level findings and limits: The authors reported significant enrichment of disease-linked clones in matched ankylosing spondylitis synovial fluid. Clones linked to disease, bearing a CD8+ phenotype, were relatively rare in peripheral blood. One TCR beta motif, made up of 7 or 8 highly homologous variants, appeared characteristic of ankylosing spondylitis blood.

In its sample, this clonotype was seen many times. Its specificity is not known. Trimming stripped 7 bases from V and 1 base from J, with 6 bases between. CDR3 length: 12 residues. With molecular barcodes, quantitative 5'-RACE was used to make the TCR beta libraries. TCRdb passed the 5' RACE reads through MiXCR, listing each CDR3 protein once. The profile shows about 540,000 distinct CDR3 sequences, roughly an eighth of them singletons. The receptor was derived from a male donor with ankylosing spondylitis. The chain combines TRBV12-3 or TRBV12-4 with TRBJ2-3; no reliable D call. Sequences were obtained from blood, either unsorted or a sorted T cell fraction (not recorded which). The CDR3 loop is CASTLGTDTQYF. The CDR3 bases are TGTGCCAGCACCTTGGGCACAGATACGCAGTATTTT.